This TCR beta chain derives from a study of shared clonotypes between healthy human individuals. Some clones are missing from TCRdb's copy, which holds only in-frame ones; the method was immunoSEQ multiplex PCR. The repertoire holds about a million clones, with under 80% as singletons. The authors divided CD4+ cells into CD45RA+ naive and CD45RA-negative memory subsets. Trimming pared 0 bases from V and 3 bases from J, leaving 10 bases between. Germline-derived CDR1 and CDR2 are SGHRS and YFSETQ. The CDR3 sequence is 16 residues long. Findings and caveats of the study: Memory subsets generally showed smaller estimated richness than naive subsets did. Deeper or shallower sequencing was expected to change how clonotypes are shared among donors. Since donors were few, the genetic and exposure-history diversity represented was limited.

This clone has only a few counts. Antigen specificity is unknown. The source of this sequence is a man aged 18 to 30 in good health. The rearrangement links TRBV5-1 to TRBJ1-6, with D unclear. The specimen was memory CD4+ T cells sorted from blood. Subset given: CD45RA-negative fraction. CDR3 sequence: CASSLVGGIYNSPLHF. CDR3 in DNA: TGCGCCAGCAGCTTGGTAGGAGGGATCTATAATTCACCCCTCCACTTT. Complete variable domain (other parts from reference TRBV5-1 and TRBJ1-6): KAGVTQTPRYLIKTRGQQVTLSCSPISGHRSVSWYQQTPGQGLQFLFEYFSETQRNKGNFPGRFSGRQFSNSRSEMNVSTLELGDSALYLCASSLVGGIYNSPLHFGNGTRLTVT.